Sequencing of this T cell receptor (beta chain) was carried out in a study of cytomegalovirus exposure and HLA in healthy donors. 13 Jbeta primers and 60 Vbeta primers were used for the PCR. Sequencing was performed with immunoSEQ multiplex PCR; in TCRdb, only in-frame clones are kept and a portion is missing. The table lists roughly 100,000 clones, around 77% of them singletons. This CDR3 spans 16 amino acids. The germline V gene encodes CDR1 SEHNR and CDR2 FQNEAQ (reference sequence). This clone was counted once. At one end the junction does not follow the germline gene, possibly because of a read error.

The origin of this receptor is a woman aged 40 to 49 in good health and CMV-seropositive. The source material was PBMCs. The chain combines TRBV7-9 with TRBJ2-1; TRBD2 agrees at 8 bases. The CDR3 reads CSSSPRTSPSYNEQFF. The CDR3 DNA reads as TGTTCCAGCAGCCCACGGACTAGCCCATCCTACAATGAGCAGTTCTTC.